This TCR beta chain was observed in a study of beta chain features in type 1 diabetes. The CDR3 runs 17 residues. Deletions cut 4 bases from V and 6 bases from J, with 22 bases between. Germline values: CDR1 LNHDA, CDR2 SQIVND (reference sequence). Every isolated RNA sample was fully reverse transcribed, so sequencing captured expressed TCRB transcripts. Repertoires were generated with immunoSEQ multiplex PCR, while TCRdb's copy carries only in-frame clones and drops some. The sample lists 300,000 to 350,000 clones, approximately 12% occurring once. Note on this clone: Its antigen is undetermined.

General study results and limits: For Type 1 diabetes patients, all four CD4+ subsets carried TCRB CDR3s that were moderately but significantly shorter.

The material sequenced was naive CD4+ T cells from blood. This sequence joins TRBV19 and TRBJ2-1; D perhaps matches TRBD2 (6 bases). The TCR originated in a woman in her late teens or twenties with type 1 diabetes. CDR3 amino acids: CASSRGHGGARPNEQFF. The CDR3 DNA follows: TGTGCCAGTAGTAGGGGTCACGGGGGAGCGAGGCCCAATGAGCAGTTCTTC.